The 2 T cell receptor beta chains below were found in one sample sequenced in a study of blood T cells in healthy people across ages (dated by TCRdb to 2013 to 2016). Libraries were built with 5' RACE. The sequencing machine was an Illumina HiSeq 2500. The second PCR ran for roughly 7 to 11 cycles and used a J-beta primer mix along with a sample-barcoded 5' primer. TCRdb reran the public reads through fastp at Q25 and MiXCR, keeping productive beta chains. Identical CDR3 proteins give one entry, which carries the most common genes and DNA. For this sample there are roughly 1.5 million distinct CDR3 sequences; about 45% appear just once. Over 3.5% of the sample goes to the ten largest clones. The source material was blood. The receptor source for this set is a woman aged 18-29 years in good health.

In its sample, this clonotype was seen a few times. The J gene is TRBJ2-3, the V gene TRBV5-1, with 8 nucleotides matching TRBD1. The CDR3 has 18 residues. J was trimmed by 2 bases and V by 3 bases; bases with no gene match: 14. Looked up from germline, CDR1 is SGHRS and CDR2 is YFSETQ. The CDR3 reads CASSYPLQDRVFTDTQYF. CDR3 nucleotides: TGCGCCAGCAGCTACCCGCTGCAGGACAGGGTATTCACAGATACGCAGTATTTT.

The V gene is TRBV7-2, the J gene TRBJ2-2; maybe TRBD1 (5 bases). There are 14 residues in the CDR3. V lost 6 bases and J lost 3, with 11 bases in between. Germline lookup yields CDR1 SGHTA and CDR2 FQGNSA. The CDR3 here is CASRWGADTGELFF. Written as DNA, the CDR3 is TGTGCCAGCAGGTGGGGCGCGGACACCGGGGAGCTGTTTTTT.